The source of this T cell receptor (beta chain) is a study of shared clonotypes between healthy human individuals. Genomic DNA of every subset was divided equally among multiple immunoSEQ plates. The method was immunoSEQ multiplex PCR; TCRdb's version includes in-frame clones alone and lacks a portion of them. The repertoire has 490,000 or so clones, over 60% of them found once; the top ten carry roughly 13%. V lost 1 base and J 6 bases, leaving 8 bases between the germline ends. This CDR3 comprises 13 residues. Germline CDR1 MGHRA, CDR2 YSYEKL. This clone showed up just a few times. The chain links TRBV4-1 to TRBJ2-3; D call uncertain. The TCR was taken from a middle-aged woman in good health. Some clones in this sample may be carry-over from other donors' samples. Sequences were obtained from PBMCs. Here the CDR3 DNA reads TGCGCCAGCAGCCAAGCTGCGTTCGATACGCAGTATTTT. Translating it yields CASSQAAFDTQYF.